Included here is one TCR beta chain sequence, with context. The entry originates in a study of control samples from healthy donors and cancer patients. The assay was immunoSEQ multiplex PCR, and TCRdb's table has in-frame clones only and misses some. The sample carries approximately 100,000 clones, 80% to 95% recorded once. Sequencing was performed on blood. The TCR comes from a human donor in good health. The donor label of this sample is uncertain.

The CDR3 protein is CASSYSEAKAPQHF. The CDR3 DNA reads TGTGCCAGCAGTTACTCGGAGGCAAAAGCGCCCCAGCATTTT. This chain uses TRBV6-6 with TRBJ1-5; D gene unclear. Trimming pared 0 bases from V and 9 bases from J, leaving 12 bases between. The CDR3 sequence is 14 residues long. CDR1 is MNHNY and CDR2 is SVGAGI in the germline V gene (reference sequence).